The T cell receptor beta chain under discussion was sequenced for a study of early T cells in non-severe SARS-CoV-2 infection. The library protocol tagged individual cDNA molecules with unique molecular identifiers. A single record per CDR3 protein comes from TCRdb applying MiXCR to the 5' RACE reads. The repertoire holds 55,000 to 75,000 distinct CDR3 sequences, with under 10% as singletons. This clonotype was seen repeatedly, ten times or more. The CDR3 has 16 residues. CDR1 is DFQATT, CDR2 SNEGSKA, per germline (reference sequence). Trimming at V came to 0 bases and at J to 2 bases, leaving 5 bases not matched to a gene.

The chain couples TRBV20-1 to TRBJ2-1, with 9 bases identical to TRBD2. The TCR was taken from an adult who was a healthcare worker with PCR-confirmed SARS-CoV-2 infection or an uninfected control (not recorded which). The sequenced sample was whole blood. The CDR3, as DNA: TGCAGTGCTAGAGATCCTGCTAGCGGGGCCTACAATGAGCAGTTCTTC. Translated: CSARDPASGAYNEQFF.